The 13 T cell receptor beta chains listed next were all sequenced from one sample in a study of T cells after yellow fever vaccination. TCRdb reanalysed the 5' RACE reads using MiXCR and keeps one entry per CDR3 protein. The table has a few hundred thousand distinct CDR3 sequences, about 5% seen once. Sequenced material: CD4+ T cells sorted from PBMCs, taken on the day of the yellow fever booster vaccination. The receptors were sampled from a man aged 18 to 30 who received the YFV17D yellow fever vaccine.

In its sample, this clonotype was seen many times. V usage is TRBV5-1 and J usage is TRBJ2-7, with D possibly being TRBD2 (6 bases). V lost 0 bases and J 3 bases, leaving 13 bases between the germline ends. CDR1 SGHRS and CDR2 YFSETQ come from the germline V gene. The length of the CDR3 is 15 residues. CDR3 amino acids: CASSLDGSLFYEQYV. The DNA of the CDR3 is TGCGCCAGCAGCTTGGACGGGAGCCTTTTCTACGAGCAGTACGTC.

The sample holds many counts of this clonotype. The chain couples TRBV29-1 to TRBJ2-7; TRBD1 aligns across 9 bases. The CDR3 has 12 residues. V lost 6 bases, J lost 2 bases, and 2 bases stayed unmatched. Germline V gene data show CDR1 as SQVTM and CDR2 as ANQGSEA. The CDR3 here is CSVGQGTYEQYF. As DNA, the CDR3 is TGCAGCGTCGGACAGGGGACCTACGAGCAGTACTTC.

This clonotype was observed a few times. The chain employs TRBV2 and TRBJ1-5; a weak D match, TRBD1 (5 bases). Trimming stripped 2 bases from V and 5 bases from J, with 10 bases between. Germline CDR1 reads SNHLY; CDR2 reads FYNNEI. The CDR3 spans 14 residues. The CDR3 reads CASSETGRDQPQHF. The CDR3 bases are TGTGCCAGCAGTGAAACGGGGCGGGATCAGCCCCAGCATTTT.

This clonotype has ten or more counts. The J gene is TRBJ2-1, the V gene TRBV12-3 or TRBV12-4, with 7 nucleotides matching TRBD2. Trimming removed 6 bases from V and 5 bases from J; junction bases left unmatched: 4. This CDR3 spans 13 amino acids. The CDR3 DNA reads TGTGCCAGCAGACGGCGGGGGAACAATGAGCAGTTCTTC. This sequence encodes CASRRRGNNEQFF.

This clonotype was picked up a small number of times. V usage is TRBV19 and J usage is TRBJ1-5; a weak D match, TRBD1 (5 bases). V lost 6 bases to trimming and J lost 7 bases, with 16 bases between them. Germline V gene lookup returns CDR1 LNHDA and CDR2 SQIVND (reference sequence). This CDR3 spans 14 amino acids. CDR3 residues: CASSTQVPWQPQHF. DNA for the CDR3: TGTGCCAGTAGCACACAGGTCCCTTGGCAGCCCCAGCATTTT.

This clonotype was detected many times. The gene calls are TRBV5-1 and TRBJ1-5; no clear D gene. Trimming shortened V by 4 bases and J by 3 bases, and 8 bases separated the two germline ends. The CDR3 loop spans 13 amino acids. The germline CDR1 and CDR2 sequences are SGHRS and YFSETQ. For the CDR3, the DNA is TGCGCCAGCAGCGATGGATTCAATCAGCCCCAGCATTTT. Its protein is CASSDGFNQPQHF.

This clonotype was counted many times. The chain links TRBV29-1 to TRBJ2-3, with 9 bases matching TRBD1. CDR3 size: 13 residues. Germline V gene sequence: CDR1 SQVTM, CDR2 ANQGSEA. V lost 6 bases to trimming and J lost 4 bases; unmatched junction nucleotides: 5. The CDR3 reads CSVYRGLPDTQYF. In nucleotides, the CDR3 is TGCAGCGTCTACAGGGGGCTGCCAGATACGCAGTATTTT.

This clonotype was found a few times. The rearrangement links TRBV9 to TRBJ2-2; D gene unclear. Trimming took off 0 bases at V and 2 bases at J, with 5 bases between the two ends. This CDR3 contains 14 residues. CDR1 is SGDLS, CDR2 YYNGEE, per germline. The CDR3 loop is CASSVVGNTGELFF. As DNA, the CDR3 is TGTGCCAGCAGCGTAGTAGGTAACACCGGGGAGCTGTTTTTT.

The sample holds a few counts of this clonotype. The CDR3 DNA sequence: TGTGCCAGTAGTATCGACAGGGGTTCACCCCTCCACTTT. It translates to CASSIDRGSPLHF. The chain joins TRBV19 to TRBJ1-6; TRBD1 matches 8 bases. The CDR3 sequence is 13 residues long. Germline assignment: CDR1 LNHDA and CDR2 SQIVND (reference sequence). V was pared by 3 bases and J by 9 bases, with 1 base of the junction left unmatched. The full variable domain, its missing parts supplied by reference TRBV19 and TRBJ1-6, is DGGITQSPKYLFRKEGQNVTLSCEQNLNHDAMYWYRQDPGQGLRLIYYSQIVNDFQKGDIAEGYSVSREKKESFPLTVTSAQKNPTAFYLCASSIDRGSPLHFGNGTRLTVT.

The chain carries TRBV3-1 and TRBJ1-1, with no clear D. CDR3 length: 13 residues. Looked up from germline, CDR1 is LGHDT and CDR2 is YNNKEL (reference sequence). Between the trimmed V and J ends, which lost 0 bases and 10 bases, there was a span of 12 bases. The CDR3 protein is CASSQEVRSGAFF. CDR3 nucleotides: TGTGCCAGCAGCCAAGAAGTCAGAAGCGGAGCTTTCTTT.

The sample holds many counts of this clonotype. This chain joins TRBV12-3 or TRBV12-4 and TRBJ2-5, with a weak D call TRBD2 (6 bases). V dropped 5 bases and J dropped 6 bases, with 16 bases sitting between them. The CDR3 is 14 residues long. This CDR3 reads CASSPWRDTQTQYF. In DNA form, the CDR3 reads TGTGCCAGCAGTCCCTGGCGGGATACACAGACCCAGTACTTC.

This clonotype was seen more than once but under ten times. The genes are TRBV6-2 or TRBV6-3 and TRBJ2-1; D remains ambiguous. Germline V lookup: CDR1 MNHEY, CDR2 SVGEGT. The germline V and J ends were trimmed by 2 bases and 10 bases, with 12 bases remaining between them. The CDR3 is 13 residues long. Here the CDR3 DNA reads TGTGCCAGCAGTTACGAAAGTGGGCTGGAGCAGTTCTTC. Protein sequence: CASSYESGLEQFF.

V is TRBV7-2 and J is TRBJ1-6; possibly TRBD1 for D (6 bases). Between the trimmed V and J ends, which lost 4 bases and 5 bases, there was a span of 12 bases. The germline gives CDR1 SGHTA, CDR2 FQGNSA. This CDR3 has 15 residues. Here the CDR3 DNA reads TGTGCCAGCAGCTCGGACAGCCTCAATAATTCACCCCTCCACTTT. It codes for CASSSDSLNNSPLHF.